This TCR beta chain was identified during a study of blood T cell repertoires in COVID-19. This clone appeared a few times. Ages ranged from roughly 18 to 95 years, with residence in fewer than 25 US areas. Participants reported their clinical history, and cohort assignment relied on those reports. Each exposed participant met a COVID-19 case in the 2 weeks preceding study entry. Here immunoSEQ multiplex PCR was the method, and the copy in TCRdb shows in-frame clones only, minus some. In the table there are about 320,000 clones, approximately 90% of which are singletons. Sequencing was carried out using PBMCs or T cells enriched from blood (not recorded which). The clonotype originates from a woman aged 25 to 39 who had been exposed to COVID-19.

The CDR3 DNA reads TGTGCCAGCAGCCAGCCGGGGGGAAACACTGAAGCTTTCTTT. It is translated as CASSQPGGNTEAFF. V and J are TRBV3-1 (or the pseudogene TRBV3-2) and TRBJ1-1; possible D gene TRBD1, 5 bases. Per the germline V gene, CDR1 is LGHDT and CDR2 is YNNKEL (reference sequence). Trimming took off 3 bases at V and 2 bases at J, with 10 bases between the two ends. The CDR3 contains 14 residues.